These 26 T cell receptor beta chains were all obtained from the same sample, sequenced in a study of shared clonotypes between healthy human individuals. Here immunoSEQ multiplex PCR was the method, and the copy in TCRdb shows in-frame clones only, minus some. The table lists about a million clones, 70% to 85% of them singletons. The sample comprised memory CD4+ T cells sorted from blood. Subset noted: CD45RA-negative fraction. The source is a man younger than 35 in good health.

This chain connects TRBV19 to TRBJ1-5, with D hard to call. CDR3 size: 16 residues. V was shortened by 3 bases and J by 6 bases, with 18 bases between the two germline ends. Germline values: CDR1 LNHDA, CDR2 SQIVND (reference sequence). The CDR3 region is CASSIFGGGYVQPQHF. The DNA for the CDR3 is TGTGCCAGTAGTATCTTCGGCGGAGGGTACGTTCAGCCCCAGCATTTT.

The chain couples TRBV6-5 to TRBJ2-7; TRBD1 is a possible D gene (7 bases). With 2 bases removed from V and 7 bases from J, the gap between germline ends came to 21 bases. Per germline, CDR1 MNHEY and CDR2 SVGAGI. This CDR3 comprises 16 residues. The DNA of the CDR3 is TGTGCCAGCAGTTACCCTAACGGAGGGGGCGTTGGGGAGCAGTACTTC. Its translation is CASSYPNGGGVGEQYF.

This chain joins TRBV4-3 and TRBJ2-3; TRBD1 aligns across 10 bases. The trim removed 1 base at V and 3 bases at J, leaving 4 bases unmatched. Germline V lookup: CDR1 LGHNA, CDR2 YSLEER. The CDR3 covers 16 residues. The CDR3 DNA sequence: TGCGCCAGCAGCCAAGCGGGGGGACAGGGGACAGATACGCAGTATTTT. Encoded protein: CASSQAGGQGTDTQYF.

This clone appeared once. The chain carries TRBV5-6 and TRBJ2-2, with D maybe TRBD2 (5 bases). Germline CDR1 and CDR2: SGHDT and YYEEEE. This CDR3 is built from 14 residues. V was clipped by 2 bases and J by 1 base, with 6 bases between them. The CDR3 nucleotides read TGTGCCAGCAGCTTCCGGGAGAACACCGGGGAGCTGTTTTTT. This codes for CASSFRENTGELFF.

This clone was seen many times. J is TRBJ1-2 and V is TRBV6-6; D perhaps matches TRBD1 (5 bases). The germline CDR1 and CDR2 sequences are MNHNY and SVGAGI (reference sequence). The CDR3 totals 15 residues. V lost 2 bases and J 4 bases, leaving 14 bases between the germline ends. The DNA for the CDR3 is TGTGCCAGCAGTTACGTGTTAGAGGGGTTCTATGGCTACACCTTC. The encoded protein is CASSYVLEGFYGYTF.

Details on this clone: The sample contains more than one DNA sequence encoding this CDR3. The chain combines TRBV5-1 with TRBJ2-5; tentative D call: TRBD2 (6 bases). The CDR3 runs 15 residues. V lost 0 bases to trimming and J lost 4 bases, with 13 bases between them. The germline V gene encodes CDR1 SGHRS and CDR2 YFSETQ. CDR3 nucleotides: TGCGCCAGCAGCTTGGGGTCGGGGGATGGAGAGACCCAGTACTTC. Protein sequence: CASSLGSGDGETQYF.

J is TRBJ2-1 and V is TRBV18, with TRBD1 matching over 9 bases. J lost 7 bases, V lost 4 bases, and 8 bases had no gene match. This CDR3 has 15 residues. Looked up from germline, CDR1 is KGHSH and CDR2 is LQKENI. The CDR3 here is CASSRPGQGGNEQFF. The CDR3 coding sequence is TGTGCCAGCTCACGACCGGGACAGGGTGGGAATGAGCAGTTCTTC.

A remark on this clone: This same CDR3 is encoded by further DNA sequences in the sample. V is TRBV10-2 and J is TRBJ1-2; no clear D gene. CDR1 and CDR2 (germline): WSHSY, SAAADI. The CDR3 covers 11 residues. V gave up 4 bases and J gave up 3 bases, with 3 bases separating them. This CDR3 reads CASSGDYGYTF. CDR3 bases: TGCGCCAGCAGTGGGGACTATGGCTACACCTTC.

This rearrangement joins TRBV7-2 to TRBJ2-3, with TRBD2 matching over 12 bases. This CDR3 spans 18 amino acids. Per the germline V gene, CDR1 is SGHTA and CDR2 is FQGNSA. The J segment lost 0 bases and the V segment lost 4 bases, leaving 8 bases of the junction unmatched. The chain's CDR3 is CASSSTSGGRSSTDTQYF. The CDR3 coding sequence is TGTGCCAGCAGCTCAACTAGCGGGGGGAGGTCTAGCACAGATACGCAGTATTTT.

The chain links TRBV7-2 to TRBJ2-5, with 9 bases matching TRBD2. The germline gives CDR1 SGHTA, CDR2 FQGNSA. CDR3 length: 17 amino acids. V lost 0 bases and J lost 0; bases outside the gene matches: 5. The CDR3 loop reads CASSLAPASGNQETQYF. The CDR3 DNA reads as TGTGCCAGCAGCTTAGCGCCGGCTAGCGGGAACCAAGAGACCCAGTACTTC.

The V call is TRBV18, the J call TRBJ2-6; D is unclear. Germline CDR1 is KGHSH and CDR2 is LQKENI. V gave up 1 base and J gave up 2 bases, with 6 bases separating them. The CDR3 length is 15 residues. The CDR3 reads CASSPRPPGANVLTF. The CDR3, as DNA: TGTGCCAGCTCACCACGACCTCCTGGGGCCAACGTCCTGACTTTC.

The rearrangement links TRBV28 to TRBJ1-6, with D hard to call. V lost 1 base and J 9 bases, leaving 4 bases between the germline ends. Germline-derived CDR1 and CDR2 are MDHEN and SYDVKM. CDR3 size: 12 residues. CDR3 DNA sequence: TGTGCCAGCAGTTTATCCCCTTCACCCCTCCACTTT. Translation: CASSLSPSPLHF.

Comment on this clone: Distinct nucleotide sequences in the sample also encode this CDR3. The V call is TRBV18, the J call TRBJ2-7, with D possibly being TRBD1 (6 bases). Germline V gives CDR1 KGHSH, CDR2 LQKENI. The V gene lost 3 bases and the J gene lost 3 bases, with 9 bases spanning the gap. CDR3 size: 13 residues. DNA of the CDR3: TGTGCCAGCTCACCCCCAGGGGACTACGAGCAGTACTTC. Translation: CASSPPGDYEQYF. Full variable domain (missing parts from reference TRBV18 and TRBJ2-7): NAGVMQNPRHLVRRRGQEARLRCSPMKGHSHVYWYRQLPEEGLKFMVYLQKENIIDESGMPKERFSAEFPKEGPSILRIQQVVRGDSAAYFCASSPPGDYEQYFGPGTRLTVT.

The rearrangement joins TRBV10-1 to TRBJ2-3; 7 nucleotides line up with TRBD2. The germline V gene has CDR1 WNHNN and CDR2 SYGVQD (reference sequence). V lost 0 bases, J lost 2 bases, and 5 bases stayed unmatched. The CDR3 loop spans 16 amino acids. CDR3 coding DNA: TGCGCCAGCAGTGAGTCGACAGCGGGGAACACAGATACGCAGTATTTT. Translation: CASSESTAGNTDTQYF.

This clone was recorded a few times. This chain uses TRBV5-8 with TRBJ1-1; D is unresolved. V was pared by 2 bases and J by 9 bases, with 11 bases between. The V gene's germline CDR1 is SGHTS and CDR2 YDEGEE. This CDR3 comprises 12 residues. The CDR3 coding sequence is TGTGCCAGCAGCTTTTTCAGGTTCCAAGCTTTCTTT. Encoded protein: CASSFFRFQAFF.

The J gene is TRBJ2-7, the V gene TRBV18; 7 nucleotides align to TRBD1. The CDR3 is made up of 14 amino acids. Germline V gene sequence: CDR1 KGHSH, CDR2 LQKENI. V dropped 6 bases and J dropped 3; count of bases not matched to a gene: 8. CDR3 residues: CASSYGTANYEQYF. The DNA of the CDR3 is TGTGCCAGCTCCTATGGGACAGCAAACTACGAGCAGTACTTC.

The chain employs TRBV7-9 and TRBJ2-1; D not certain. Trimming took 5 bases from V and 6 from J, leaving 8 bases between them. Looked up from germline, CDR1 is SEHNR and CDR2 is FQNEAQ (reference sequence). There are 12 residues in the CDR3. CDR3 protein: CASSPLLNEQFF. CDR3 in DNA: TGTGCCAGCAGCCCACTCCTCAATGAGCAGTTCTTC.

This clone appeared a few times. The genes are TRBV19 and TRBJ1-1; weak D call: TRBD1 (5 bases). The V end lost 3 bases, the J end lost 5 bases, and 13 bases lay between the germline ends. The CDR3 sequence is 14 residues long. Germline CDR1 and CDR2: LNHDA and SQIVND (reference sequence). The CDR3 region has the DNA TGTGCCAGTAGTATCCCAGGGATAGGGACTGAAGCTTTCTTT. It specifies CASSIPGIGTEAFF.

The chain is built from TRBV6-1 and TRBJ2-5, with a weak D call TRBD2 (6 bases). This CDR3 region has 13 residues. Germline assignment: CDR1 MNHNS and CDR2 SASEGT. Deletions cut 3 bases from V and 7 bases from J, with 12 bases between. CDR3: CASSDLPGATQYF. The DNA for the CDR3 is TGTGCCAGCAGTGACCTTCCGGGAGCGACCCAGTACTTC.

This chain joins TRBV6-1 and TRBJ2-5; D uncertain. This CDR3 has 14 residues. CDR1 and CDR2 (germline): MNHNS, SASEGT. The V gene lost 8 bases and the J gene lost 5 bases, with 18 bases spanning the gap. The DNA of the CDR3 is TGTGCCAGCCAAGTAGGCCCAACCCAGGAGACCCAGTACTTC. Amino acids: CASQVGPTQETQYF.

The V gene is TRBV7-2, the J gene TRBJ2-7, with D unresolved. Germline values: CDR1 SGHTA, CDR2 FQGNSA. The CDR3 loop spans 14 amino acids. The V end was cut by 1 base, the J end by 4 bases, with 11 bases between. The CDR3 nucleotides read TGTGCCAGCAGCTTAGGAGGCTCCAATTACGAGCAGTACTTC. Protein: CASSLGGSNYEQYF.

V usage is TRBV27 and J usage is TRBJ2-1, with D uncertain. Trimming removed 3 bases from V and 10 bases from J, with 10 bases in between. This CDR3 comprises 12 residues. From germline, CDR1 is MNHEY and CDR2 SMNVEV (reference sequence). CDR3 residues: CASSFLGGEQFF. CDR3 in DNA: TGTGCCAGCAGTTTCCTGGGCGGAGAGCAGTTCTTC.

As for this clone: Given a far larger clone just one base away, this is likely a sequencing read error. This chain uses TRBV4-3 with TRBJ2-7, with D uncertain. V lost 0 bases, J lost 0 bases, and 9 bases lay in between. Germline V CDR1 and CDR2: LGHNA, YSLEER. CDR3 length: 15 amino acids. Written as DNA, the CDR3 is TGCGCCAGCAGCCAAGATCGAGAACTCTCCTACGAGCAGTACTTC. This gives the protein CASSQDRELSYEQYF.

This chain joins TRBV10-1 and TRBJ2-1; 7 bases agree with TRBD2. V was pared by 1 base and J by 5 bases, with 2 bases of the junction left unmatched. The germline V gene has CDR1 WNHNN and CDR2 SYGVQD (reference sequence). The CDR3 contains 14 residues. The CDR3 DNA reads as TGCGCCAGCAGTGAGTTTGGGGGGGACAATGAGCAGTTCTTC. This translates into CASSEFGGDNEQFF.

This clone was seen at least ten times. This chain connects TRBV28 to TRBJ2-2, with unresolved D. Trimming took 4 bases from V and 8 from J, leaving 11 bases between them. Per germline, CDR1 MDHEN and CDR2 SYDVKM. The CDR3 covers 13 residues. This chain's CDR3 is CASSSFLGGELFF. CDR3 DNA: TGTGCCAGCAGTTCCTTCCTTGGGGGGGAGCTGTTTTTT.

The CDR3 nucleotides are TGTGCCAGCAGCGTAGATGGCCGGGGAGGGGGGAGAGAGACCCAGTACTTC. This translates into CASSVDGRGGGRETQYF. The chain couples TRBV9 to TRBJ2-5; a weak D match, TRBD2 (7 bases). The V and J ends lost 0 bases and 4 bases respectively, with 19 bases between them. The CDR3 has 17 amino acids. CDR1 and CDR2 (germline): SGDLS, YYNGEE.